The rows below give T cell receptor beta chains drawn from one sample of a study of technical replicates of blood from a few donors. Clones were sequenced by immunoSEQ multiplex PCR, and TCRdb holds only the in-frame ones, with some missing. The table has approximately 77,000 clones, approximately 94% seen once. Sequencing input: T cells isolated from PBMCs. These receptors came from a human donor in good health. The CDR3 runs from the conserved cysteine through the conserved F or W. The D gene is left open where the match is weak. For some rows the clone size is stated as once, few or many, or as a class when expanded; others skip it.

abundance	v_gene	j_gene	d_gene	len	CDR3aa	CDR3nt
few	TRBV28	TRBJ1-1	.	13	CASRKEGRTEAFF	TGTGCCAGCAGGAAGGAGGGACGGACTGAAGCTTTCTTT
.	TRBV29-1	TRBJ1-4	TRBD1	10	CSARGEKLFF	TGCAGCGCCAGGGGGGAAAAACTGTTTTTT
.	TRBV27	TRBJ2-7	.	11	CASRDTYEQYF	TGTGCCAGCAGGGACACCTACGAGCAGTACTTC
.	TRBV5-8	TRBJ2-7	.	14	CASSLALQIHEQYF	TGTGCCAGCAGCTTGGCCTTACAGATCCACGAGCAGTACTTC
.	TRBV7-9	TRBJ2-1	TRBD2	16	CASRYPTSGNNNEQFF	TGTGCCAGCAGATATCCGACTAGCGGGAATAACAATGAGCAGTTCTTC
once	TRBV7-6	TRBJ2-7	.	14	CASSLSSGTYEQYF	TGTGCCAGCAGCTTATCAAGCGGAACCTACGAGCAGTACTTC
.	TRBV27	TRBJ1-1	TRBD1	14	CASSPTGLGTEAFF	TGTGCCAGCAGCCCGACAGGGCTGGGGACTGAAGCTTTCTTT
.	TRBV27	TRBJ2-1	TRBD2	15	CASSRLAGDHNEQFF	TGTGCCAGCAGTCGACTAGCGGGAGACCACAATGAGCAGTTCTTC
.	TRBV5-1	TRBJ2-5	TRBD2	17	CASSLEATGGYQETQYF	TGCGCCAGCAGCTTGGAAGCAACGGGAGGATACCAAGAGACCCAGTACTTC
.	TRBV29-1	TRBJ1-2	.	12	CSVGGPNYGYTF	TGCAGCGTTGGGGGGCCTAACTATGGCTACACCTTC
.	TRBV19	TRBJ2-7	TRBD1	14	CASSPGQGLNEQYF	TGTGCCAGTAGTCCGGGACAGGGGCTAAACGAGCAGTACTTC
.	TRBV6-5	TRBJ1-1	.	14	CASSYREGDTEAFF	TGTGCCAGCAGTTATAGGGAGGGGGACACTGAAGCTTTCTTT
.	TRBV28	TRBJ2-7	.	14	CASSPPGETYEQYF	TGTGCCAGCAGTCCCCCAGGGGAAACCTACGAGCAGTACTTC
.	TRBV5-4	TRBJ2-5	.	14	CASSLVGSWETQYF	TGTGCCAGCAGCTTGGTCGGGAGTTGGGAGACCCAGTACTTC
once	TRBV14	TRBJ2-5	TRBD2	16	CASSPRLWLAAETQYF	TGTGCCAGCAGCCCGAGGCTTTGGCTAGCGGCCGAAACCCAGTACTTC
.	TRBV9	TRBJ1-2	.	10	CASSGQGYTF	TGTGCCAGCAGCGGACAGGGCTACACCTTC
.	TRBV6-1	TRBJ1-2	.	11	CASSTLGGYTF	TGTGCCAGCTCCACTCTAGGAGGCTACACCTTC
.	TRBV7-9	TRBJ2-7	.	16	CASSSQATGLSYEQYF	TGTGCCAGCAGCTCCCAGGCCACGGGACTTTCTTACGAGCAGTACTTC
.	TRBV4-1	TRBJ1-1	.	15	CASSQPSGVATEAFF	TGCGCCAGCAGCCAACCCTCAGGGGTCGCCACTGAAGCTTTCTTT
.	TRBV11-2	TRBJ2-1	.	13	CASSLDPGLGQFF	TGTGCCAGCAGCTTAGATCCAGGGCTTGGGCAGTTCTTC
.	TRBV27	TRBJ2-7	TRBD1	16	CASSPIPGTGEREQYF	TGTGCCAGCAGTCCGATCCCCGGGACAGGGGAGCGCGAGCAGTACTTC
.	TRBV10-3	TRBJ2-1	TRBD1	13	CAISDLDRAEQFF	TGTGCCATCAGTGACCTGGACAGGGCTGAGCAGTTCTTC
.	TRBV5-6	TRBJ2-6	TRBD1	19	CASSPDGGQGLLGANVLTF	TGTGCCAGCAGCCCGGACGGGGGACAGGGGTTACTCGGGGCCAACGTCCTGACTTTC
few	TRBV7-9	TRBJ2-1	TRBD1	15	CASSPGQGSYNEQFF	TGTGCCAGCAGCCCGGGACAGGGCTCCTACAATGAGCAGTTCTTC
.	TRBV6-1	TRBJ1-2	TRBD1	15	CASSFTTGGRYGYTF	TGTGCCAGCAGTTTTACGACAGGGGGACGCTATGGCTACACCTTC
.	TRBV7-2	TRBJ2-7	.	13	CASSWITGDEQYF	TGTGCCAGCAGCTGGATTACAGGAGACGAGCAGTACTTC
.	TRBV9	TRBJ2-3	TRBD1	14	CASSTGGWTDTQYF	TGTGCCAGCAGCACAGGGGGATGGACAGATACGCAGTATTTT
.	TRBV18	TRBJ2-2	TRBD1	16	CASSPIQGLNTGELFF	TGTGCCAGCTCGCCAATACAGGGGTTAAACACCGGGGAGCTGTTTTTT
.	TRBV6-6	TRBJ1-1	.	14	CASTPGRGRTEAFF	TGTGCCAGCACCCCAGGTAGGGGAAGAACTGAAGCTTTCTTT
.	TRBV7-9	TRBJ2-7	TRBD2	14	CASNINSGRGEQYF	TGTGCCAGCAATATAAATAGCGGGAGGGGCGAGCAGTACTTC
.	TRBV6-1	TRBJ2-1	TRBD2	15	CASSETLAGTNEQFF	TGTGCCAGCAGTGAAACGTTAGCGGGAACCAATGAGCAGTTCTTC
.	TRBV11-2	TRBJ2-2	TRBD1	14	CASGDRGLTGELFF	TGTGCCAGCGGAGACAGGGGATTGACCGGGGAGCTGTTTTTT
.	TRBV10-3	TRBJ2-1	TRBD2	15	CAISTSGNIYNEQFF	TGTGCCATCAGTACTAGCGGGAATATTTACAATGAGCAGTTCTTC
once	TRBV7-6	TRBJ2-7	.	15	CASSYRDIDSYEQYF	TGTGCCAGCAGCTACCGGGACATTGACTCCTACGAGCAGTACTTC
.	TRBV11-1	TRBJ1-1	.	14	CASSFGGGWSEAFF	TGTGCCAGCAGCTTTGGGGGGGGTTGGTCTGAAGCTTTCTTT
.	TRBV21-1	TRBJ1-6	.	20	CASSKTYPSNRDRYNSPLHF	TGTGCCAGCAGCAAAACATATCCCTCGAACCGGGACAGATATAATTCACCCCTCCACTTT
.	TRBV29-1	TRBJ2-7	.	12	CSVAPSSYEQYF	TGCAGCGTGGCACCAAGCTCCTACGAGCAGTACTTC
.	TRBV29-1	TRBJ2-1	TRBD1	21	CSVVPSALGQVPVIAQNEQFF	TGCAGCGTTGTTCCCTCGGCGTTGGGACAGGTCCCGGTCATTGCCCAGAATGAGCAGTTCTTC
.	TRBV21-1	TRBJ1-1	.	17	CASSKRFRALMNTEAFF	TGTGCCAGCAGCAAGCGGTTCAGGGCCCTCATGAACACTGAAGCTTTCTTT
few	TRBV7-3	TRBJ2-2	.	16	CASSAQGSWNTGELFF	TGTGCCAGCAGCGCTCAGGGTAGCTGGAACACCGGGGAGCTGTTTTTT
.	TRBV20-1	TRBJ1-2	.	11	CSANRENGYTF	TGCAGTGCTAACAGGGAGAACGGCTACACCTTC
.	TRBV2	TRBJ2-7	TRBD2	16	CASSDLVRGRGGEQYF	TGTGCCAGCAGTGATTTGGTGCGCGGGAGGGGCGGCGAGCAGTACTTC
once	TRBV19	TRBJ2-1	TRBD2	13	CASTGLANNEQFF	TGTGCCAGTACCGGACTAGCGAACAATGAGCAGTTCTTC
.	TRBV5-1	TRBJ2-5	TRBD1	14	CASVPGTGGETQYF	TGCGCCAGTGTACCCGGGACAGGGGGCGAGACCCAGTACTTC
.	TRBV11-3	TRBJ2-3	.	13	CASSFFSTDTQYF	TGTGCCAGCAGCTTCTTCAGCACAGATACGCAGTATTTT
once	TRBV30	TRBJ2-3	.	13	CAWSDGAGYTQYF	TGTGCCTGGAGTGATGGGGCTGGTTATACGCAGTATTTT